This TCR beta chain comes out of a study of kidney transplant recipient with SARS-CoV-2 infection. TCRdb passed the reads through MiXCR, listing each CDR3 protein once. The table has some 220,000 distinct CDR3 sequences, 25% to 35% seen once; the top ten hold under 7.5%. This clonotype came up many times. V was pared by 3 bases and J by 5 bases, with 9 bases between. Looked up from germline, CDR1 is LNHDA and CDR2 is SQIVND (reference sequence). CDR3 length: 13 residues. This material consisted of a blood sample, taken at baseline and on roughly day 120 from a kidney transplant recipient. The origin of this receptor is a male patient in his thirties who had COVID-19 and was a kidney transplant recipient. Part of the T cell pool may stem from the graft donor. The chain couples TRBV19 to TRBJ2-3; D not resolved. The CDR3 DNA reads TGTGCCAGTAGTATGAGCCGAGAAGATACGCAGTATTTT. As protein: CASSMSREDTQYF.